This T cell receptor beta chain was recovered during a study of cytomegalovirus exposure and HLA in healthy donors. Primers: 60 Vbeta forward and 13 Jbeta reverse. Assay used: immunoSEQ multiplex PCR; TCRdb lists only in-frame clones, some missing. The repertoire consists of some 90,000 clones, with around three quarters occurring once and the leading ten covering approximately 9%. The CDR3 extends over 10 amino acids. Concerning this clone: What it recognizes is unknown.

Study-level findings and limits: Most likely, a cluster of highly shared sequence variants arose as a sequencing artifact. The study found most TCR sequences rare, yet found some public TCRs in many donors. Later on, an analysis found that several of the most significant clusters appeared to be linked to common viral pathogens, which included parvovirus B19.

Sequenced: PBMCs. This receptor was identified in a man in his sixties in good health and CMV-seronegative. V and J are TRBV21-1 and TRBJ2-7; TRBD1 is the table's D call, not checked against the DNA. TRBV21-1 corresponds to a pseudogene. The CDR3, as DNA: TGTGCCCCCTGGGGGACAGGCCCTTCCTTC. This translates into CAPWGTGPSF.